The entry that follows covers one T cell receptor beta chain sequence. Its cognate antigen has yet to be identified. Base-call qualities are not available, and no considerably larger clone is one nucleotide away. This sample was taken from a study of blood T cell repertoires in COVID-19 (dated by TCRdb to the early 2020s). For context, the study as a whole: Samples covering the acute and convalescent phases of COVID-19 were provided by collaborators in the United States, Italy and Spain. The repertoires were released in a freely available public database intended as a resource for research on the immune response to SARS-CoV-2. HLA class I and class II types, where available, came from metadata supplied by the sample provider rather than from assay-based typing. Samples came from the ongoing ImmuneRACE study (first 160 participants) plus 1,254 subjects from 6 global collaborators. The material from the prospective study consisted of cDNA or gDNA derived from T cells, B-cell-depleted T cells, or PBMCs. Deeply sampled blood TCRbeta repertoires from subjects exposed to, actively infected with, or recovered from COVID-19 were included in the dataset. Sample metadata almost always included a de-identified subject ID, COVID-19 status, age in years and sex. Overall study results and their limits: Clinical and demographic metadata were provided uncurated, with the amount varying by source and participant.

TCRbeta CDR3 regions were amplified from genomic DNA by means of the immunoSEQ Assay, a bias-controlled multiplex PCR. The authors' pipeline ran thus. Within the assay, amplification of reference gene primers was used to estimate how many nucleated cells each sample contained. To quantify the absolute abundance of each unique TCRbeta CDR3 rearrangement, sequence reads were collapsed and filtered. For each sample, productive Simpson clonality was calculated as the square root of Simpson's diversity index over productive rearrangements. TCRdb obtained this table from immuneACCESS and retained in-frame rearrangements with V and J assigned. These tables miss some clones; where compared with another copy, unresolved V genes account for less than half of the shortfall, and the remainder is unexplained. V and J calls plus clone size are reproduced from that table; the DNA served to infer D and trimming. In this sample the table shows about 300,000 clones, roughly 90% of which occur a single time. Jointly, the top ten make up approximately 4% of the sample.

According to the germline V gene, CDR1 reads MNHEY and CDR2 reads SVGAGI. Spanning cysteine to phenylalanine, the CDR3 consists of 15 amino acids. Only the CDR3 DNA is retained, 45 bases long and in frame from the first base. Participants in the prospective study were aged about 18 to 90 years, lived in some 24 United States geographic areas, and enrolled through a virtual design. In the prospective study, participants were assigned to cohorts based on the clinical history participants reported in a screening survey and a study questionnaire. In the prospective study, whole blood, serum and a nasopharyngeal or oropharyngeal swab were collected from each participant by mobile phlebotomists. Additional blood draws and questionnaires over an approximately 2-month period could optionally be provided by prospective study participants. Before DNA extraction, blood samples from the prospective study were shipped at room temperature or frozen.

The rearranged segments are TRBV6-5 and TRBJ2-2, with TRBD2 perhaps the D gene, on 5 matching bases. The sample consisted of PBMCs or T cells enriched from blood (not recorded which). The clonotype comes from a woman under 30 with acute COVID-19. The sequence in DNA is TGTGCGGCGGAGGTAGGTGCTGGAAACACCGGGGAGCTGTTTTTT. The encoded protein is CAAEVGAGNTGELFF.